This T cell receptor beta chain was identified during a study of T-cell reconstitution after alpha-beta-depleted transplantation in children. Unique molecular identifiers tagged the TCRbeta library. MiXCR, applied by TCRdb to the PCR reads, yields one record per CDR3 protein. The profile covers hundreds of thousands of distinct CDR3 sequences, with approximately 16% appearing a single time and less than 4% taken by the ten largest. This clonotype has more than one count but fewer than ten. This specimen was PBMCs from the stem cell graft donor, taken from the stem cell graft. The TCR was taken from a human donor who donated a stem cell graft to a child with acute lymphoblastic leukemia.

The CDR3 DNA is TGTGCCAGCAGTTTAGCAGGGATGAGGGCCAACGTCCTGACTTTC. Its translation: CASSLAGMRANVLTF. V and J are TRBV27 and TRBJ2-6, with D possibly being TRBD1 (5 bases). The CDR3 length is 15 residues. Per the germline V gene, CDR1 is MNHEY and CDR2 is SMNVEV (reference sequence). Trimming shortened V by 2 bases and J by 5 bases, and 10 bases separated the two germline ends. The full variable domain, in which reference TRBV27 and TRBJ2-6 provide the parts outside the CDR3, is EAQVTQNPRYLITVTGKKLTVTCSQNMNHEYMSWYRQDPGLGLRQIYYSMNVEVTDKGDVPEGYKVSRKEKRNFPLILESPSPNQTSLYFCASSLAGMRANVLTFGAGSRLTVL.